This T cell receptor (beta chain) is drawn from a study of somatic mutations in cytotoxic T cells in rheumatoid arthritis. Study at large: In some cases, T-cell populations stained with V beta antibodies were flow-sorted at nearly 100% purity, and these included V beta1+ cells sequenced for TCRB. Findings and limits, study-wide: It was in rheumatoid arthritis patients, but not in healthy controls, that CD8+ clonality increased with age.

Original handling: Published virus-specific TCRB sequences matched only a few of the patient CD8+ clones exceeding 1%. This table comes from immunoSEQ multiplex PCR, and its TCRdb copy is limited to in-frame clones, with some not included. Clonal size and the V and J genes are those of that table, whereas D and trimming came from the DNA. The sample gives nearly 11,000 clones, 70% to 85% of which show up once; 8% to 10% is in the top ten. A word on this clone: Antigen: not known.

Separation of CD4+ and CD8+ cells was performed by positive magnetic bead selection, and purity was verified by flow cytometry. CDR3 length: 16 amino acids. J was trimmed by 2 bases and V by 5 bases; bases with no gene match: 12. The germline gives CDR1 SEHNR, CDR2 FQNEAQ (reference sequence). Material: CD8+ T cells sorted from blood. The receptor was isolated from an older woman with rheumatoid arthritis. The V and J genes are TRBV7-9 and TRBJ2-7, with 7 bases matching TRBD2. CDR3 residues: CASSILAGESTYEQYF. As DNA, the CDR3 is TGTGCCAGCAGCATCCTGGCGGGGGAGTCGACCTACGAGCAGTACTTC.